This T cell receptor beta chain was recorded in a study of T cells in Graves' hyperthyroidism and ophthalmopathy. For the diagnoses, clinical symptoms, serum thyroxine and TRAb, thyroid ultrasound and orbital computed tomography were used. Amplification of TCR beta CDR3 regions used RNA as the template. An initial round of RT-PCR targeting the TCR CDR3 relied on the HTBI primer set. TCRdb re-analysed the multiplex PCR reads in MiXCR, keeping a single row per CDR3 protein. The sample has about 480,000 distinct CDR3 sequences, roughly an eighth seen once; the top ten hold less than 20%. The table lists this clonotype with many counts. The CDR3 spans 17 residues. Germline CDR1 reads DFQATT; CDR2 reads SNEGSKA (reference sequence). V was clipped by 4 bases and J by 5 bases; unmatched bases: 17.

The TCR comes from a woman under 30 with Graves' hyperthyroidism. Sequencing was performed on blood. The V gene is TRBV20-1, the J gene TRBJ2-5, with 9 bases matching TRBD1. Written as DNA, the CDR3 is TGCAGTGCTATACACCGGGACAGGGTCGCAGTAATGGAGACCCAGTACTTC. The encoded protein is CSAIHRDRVAVMETQYF.